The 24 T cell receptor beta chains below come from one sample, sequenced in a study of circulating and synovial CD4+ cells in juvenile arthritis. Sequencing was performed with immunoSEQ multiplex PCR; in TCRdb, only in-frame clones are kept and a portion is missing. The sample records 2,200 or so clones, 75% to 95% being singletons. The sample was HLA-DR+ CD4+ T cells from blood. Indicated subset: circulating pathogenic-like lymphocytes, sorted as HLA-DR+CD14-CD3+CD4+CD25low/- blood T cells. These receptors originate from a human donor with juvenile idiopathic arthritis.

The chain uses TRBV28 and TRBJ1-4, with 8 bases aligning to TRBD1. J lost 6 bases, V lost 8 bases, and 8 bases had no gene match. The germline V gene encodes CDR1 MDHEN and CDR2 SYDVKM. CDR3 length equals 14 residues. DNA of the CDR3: TGTGCCAGCGGACAAGAGACAGGGGATGAAAAACTGTTTTTT. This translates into CASGQETGDEKLFF. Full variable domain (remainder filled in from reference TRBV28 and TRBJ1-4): DVKVTQSSRYLVKRTGEKVFLECVQDMDHENMFWYRQDPGLGLRLIYFSYDVKMKEKGDIPEGYSVSREKKERFSLILESASTNQTSMYLCASGQETGDEKLFFGSGTQLSVL.

The CDR3 here is CASSQDPSVADSSYNEQFF. The DNA of the CDR3 is TGCGCCAGCAGCCAAGATCCCTCAGTAGCGGATTCTTCCTACAATGAGCAGTTCTTC. V usage is TRBV4-1 and J usage is TRBJ2-1, with TRBD2 as a possible D gene (6 bases). Trimming took 0 bases from V and 1 from J, leaving 19 bases between them. Germline V gene sequence: CDR1 MGHRA, CDR2 YSYEKL. There are 19 residues in the CDR3.

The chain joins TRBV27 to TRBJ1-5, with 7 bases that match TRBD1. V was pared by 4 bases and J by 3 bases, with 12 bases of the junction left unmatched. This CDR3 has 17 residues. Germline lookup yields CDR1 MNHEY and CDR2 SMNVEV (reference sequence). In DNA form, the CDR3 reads TGTGCCAGCAGTTCCCTGGGGCCGACAGGGAACAATCAGCCCCAGCATTTT. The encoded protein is CASSSLGPTGNNQPQHF.

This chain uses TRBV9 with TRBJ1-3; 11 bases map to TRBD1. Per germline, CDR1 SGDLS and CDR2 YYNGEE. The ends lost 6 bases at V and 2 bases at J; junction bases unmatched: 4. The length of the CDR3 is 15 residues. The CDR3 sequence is CASTWGQGAGNTIYF. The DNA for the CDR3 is TGTGCCAGCACCTGGGGACAGGGGGCTGGAAACACCATATATTTT.

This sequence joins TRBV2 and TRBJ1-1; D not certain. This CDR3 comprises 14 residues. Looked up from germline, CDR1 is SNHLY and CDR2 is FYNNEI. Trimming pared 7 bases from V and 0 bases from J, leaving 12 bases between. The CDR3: CASMKGGLNTEAFF. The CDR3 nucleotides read TGTGCCAGCATGAAGGGAGGCTTGAACACTGAAGCTTTCTTT.

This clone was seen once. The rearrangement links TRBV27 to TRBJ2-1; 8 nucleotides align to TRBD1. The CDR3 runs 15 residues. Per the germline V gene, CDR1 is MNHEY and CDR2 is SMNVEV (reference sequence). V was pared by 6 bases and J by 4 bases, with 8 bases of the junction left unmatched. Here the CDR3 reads CASRYGQGYYNEQFF. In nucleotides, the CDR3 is TGTGCCAGCAGGTACGGACAGGGTTATTACAATGAGCAGTTCTTC.

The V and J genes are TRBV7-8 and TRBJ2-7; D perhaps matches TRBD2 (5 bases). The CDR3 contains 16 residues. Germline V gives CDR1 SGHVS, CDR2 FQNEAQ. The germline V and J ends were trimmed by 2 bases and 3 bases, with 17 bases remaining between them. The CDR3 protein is CASSLLGIPGSYEQYF. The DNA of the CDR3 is TGTGCCAGCAGCTTATTGGGAATTCCGGGGAGCTACGAGCAGTACTTC.

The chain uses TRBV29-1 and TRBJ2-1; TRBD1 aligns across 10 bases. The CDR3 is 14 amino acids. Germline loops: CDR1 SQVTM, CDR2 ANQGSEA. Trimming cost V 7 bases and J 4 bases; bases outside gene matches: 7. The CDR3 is CSATGQGVYNEQFF. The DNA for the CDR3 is TGCAGCGCAACCGGACAGGGGGTTTACAATGAGCAGTTCTTC.

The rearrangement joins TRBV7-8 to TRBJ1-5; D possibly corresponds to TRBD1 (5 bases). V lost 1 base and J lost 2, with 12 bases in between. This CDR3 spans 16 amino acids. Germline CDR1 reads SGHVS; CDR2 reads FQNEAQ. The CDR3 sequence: CASSLVARGGNQPQHF. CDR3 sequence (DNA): TGTGCCAGCAGCTTAGTGGCGCGGGGCGGCAATCAGCCCCAGCATTTT.

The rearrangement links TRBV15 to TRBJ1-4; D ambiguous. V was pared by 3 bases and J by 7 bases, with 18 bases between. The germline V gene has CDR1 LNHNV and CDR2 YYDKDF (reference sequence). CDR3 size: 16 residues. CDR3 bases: TGTGCCACCAGCAGGCCTGACTCCGGGTTCGGTGAAAAACTGTTTTTT. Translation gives CATSRPDSGFGEKLFF.

CDR3 sequence: CASSRGTQYF. The CDR3 region has the DNA TGTGCCAGCAGCCGAGGGACCCAGTACTTC. The chain combines TRBV7-9 with TRBJ2-5; no clear D gene. In germline, CDR1 is SEHNR, CDR2 FQNEAQ (reference sequence). The CDR3 loop spans 10 amino acids. V dropped 5 bases and J dropped 7 bases, with 5 bases sitting between them.

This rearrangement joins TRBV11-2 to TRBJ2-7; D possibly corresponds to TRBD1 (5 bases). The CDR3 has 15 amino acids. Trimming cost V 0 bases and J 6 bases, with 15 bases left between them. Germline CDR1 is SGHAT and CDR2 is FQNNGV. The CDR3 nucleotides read TGTGCCAGCAGCTTAGATCTTCAGGGCTTCCGCGAGCAGTACTTC. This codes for CASSLDLQGFREQYF.

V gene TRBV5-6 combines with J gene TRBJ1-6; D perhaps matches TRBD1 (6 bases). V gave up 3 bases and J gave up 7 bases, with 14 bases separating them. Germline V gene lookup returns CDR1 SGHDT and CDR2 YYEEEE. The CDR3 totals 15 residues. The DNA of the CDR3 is TGTGCCAGCAGCTCCCGACAGGTTCCGAATTCACCCCTCCACTTT. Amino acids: CASSSRQVPNSPLHF.

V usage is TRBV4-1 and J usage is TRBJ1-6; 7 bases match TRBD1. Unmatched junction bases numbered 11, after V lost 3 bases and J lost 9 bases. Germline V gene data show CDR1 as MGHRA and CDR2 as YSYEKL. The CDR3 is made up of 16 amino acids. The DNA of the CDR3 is TGCGCCAGCAGCCACCTACAGGGGACACTCGGTTCACCCCTCCACTTT. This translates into CASSHLQGTLGSPLHF.

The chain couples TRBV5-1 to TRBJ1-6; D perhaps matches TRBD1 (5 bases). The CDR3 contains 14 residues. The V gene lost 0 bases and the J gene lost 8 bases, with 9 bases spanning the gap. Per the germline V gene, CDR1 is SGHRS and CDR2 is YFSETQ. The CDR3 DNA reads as TGCGCCAGCAGCTTGGGGGGCGCTGATTCACCCCTCCACTTT. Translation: CASSLGGADSPLHF.

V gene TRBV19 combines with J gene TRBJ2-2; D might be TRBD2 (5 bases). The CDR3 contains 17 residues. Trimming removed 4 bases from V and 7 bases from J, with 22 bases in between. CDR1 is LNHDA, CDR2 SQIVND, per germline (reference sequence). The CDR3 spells CASSNLFAGNVFGELFF. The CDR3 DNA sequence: TGTGCCAGTAGTAACCTATTCGCCGGGAATGTATTCGGGGAGCTGTTTTTT. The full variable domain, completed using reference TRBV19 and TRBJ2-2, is DGGITQSPKYLFRKEGQNVTLSCEQNLNHDAMYWYRQDPGQGLRLIYYSQIVNDFQKGDIAEGYSVSREKKESFPLTVTSAQKNPTAFYLCASSNLFAGNVFGELFFGEGSRLTVL.

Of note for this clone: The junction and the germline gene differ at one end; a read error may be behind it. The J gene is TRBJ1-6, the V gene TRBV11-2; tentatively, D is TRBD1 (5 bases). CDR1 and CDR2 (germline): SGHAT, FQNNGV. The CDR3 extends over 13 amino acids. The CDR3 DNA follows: TGTGCCAGCCCCCCGCGGGGGAATTCCCCCCTCCACTTT. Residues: CASPPRGNSPLHF.

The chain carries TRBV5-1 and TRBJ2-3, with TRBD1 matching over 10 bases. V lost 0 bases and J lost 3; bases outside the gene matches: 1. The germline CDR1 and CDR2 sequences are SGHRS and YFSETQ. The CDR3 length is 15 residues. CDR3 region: CASSLVGQGTDTQYF. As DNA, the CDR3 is TGCGCCAGCAGCTTGGTGGGACAGGGGACAGATACGCAGTATTTT.

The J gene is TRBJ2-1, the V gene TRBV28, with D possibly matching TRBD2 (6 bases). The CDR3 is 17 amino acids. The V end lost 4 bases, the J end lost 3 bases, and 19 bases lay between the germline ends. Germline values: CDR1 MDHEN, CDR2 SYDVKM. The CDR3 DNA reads TGTGCCAGCAGTTGGTTGGGATCGGCGGGAAACTACAATGAGCAGTTCTTC. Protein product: CASSWLGSAGNYNEQFF.

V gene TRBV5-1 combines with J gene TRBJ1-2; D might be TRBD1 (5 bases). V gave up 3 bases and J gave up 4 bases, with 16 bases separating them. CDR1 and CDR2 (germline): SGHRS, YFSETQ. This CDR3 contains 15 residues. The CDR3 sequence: CASSSTGGESYGYTF. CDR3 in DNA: TGCGCCAGCAGCTCGACGGGGGGTGAGAGCTATGGCTACACCTTC. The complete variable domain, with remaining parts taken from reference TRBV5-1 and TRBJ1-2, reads KAGVTQTPRYLIKTRGQQVTLSCSPISGHRSVSWYQQTPGQGLQFLFEYFSETQRNKGNFPGRFSGRQFSNSRSEMNVSTLELGDSALYLCASSSTGGESYGYTFGSGTRLTVV.

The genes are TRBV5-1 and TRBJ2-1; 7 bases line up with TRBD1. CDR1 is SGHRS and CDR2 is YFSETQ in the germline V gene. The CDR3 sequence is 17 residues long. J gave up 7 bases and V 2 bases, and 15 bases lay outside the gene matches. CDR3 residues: CASSFAGRQGVYNEQFF. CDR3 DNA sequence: TGCGCCAGCAGCTTTGCCGGTAGACAGGGCGTTTATAATGAGCAGTTCTTC.

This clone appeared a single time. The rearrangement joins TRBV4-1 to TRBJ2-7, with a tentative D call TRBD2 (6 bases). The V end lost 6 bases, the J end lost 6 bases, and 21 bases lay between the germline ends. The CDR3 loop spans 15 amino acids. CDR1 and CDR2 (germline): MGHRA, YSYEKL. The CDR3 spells CASSQTGRGRSEQYF. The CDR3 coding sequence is TGCGCCAGCAGTCAGACCGGACGGGGGAGGAGCGAGCAGTACTTC.

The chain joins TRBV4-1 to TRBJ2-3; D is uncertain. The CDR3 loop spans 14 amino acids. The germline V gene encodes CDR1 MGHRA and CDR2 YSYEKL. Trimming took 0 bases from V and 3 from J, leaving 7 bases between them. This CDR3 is CASSQDRWTDTQYF. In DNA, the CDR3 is TGCGCCAGCAGCCAAGATCGGTGGACAGATACGCAGTATTTT.

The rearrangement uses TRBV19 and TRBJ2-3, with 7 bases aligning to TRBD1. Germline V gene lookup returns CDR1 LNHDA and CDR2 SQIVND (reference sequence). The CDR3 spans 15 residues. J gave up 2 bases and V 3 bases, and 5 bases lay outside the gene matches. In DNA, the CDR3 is TGTGCCAGTAGTATCGGGCAGGGGGACACAGATACGCAGTATTTT. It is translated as CASSIGQGDTDTQYF.